This T cell receptor (beta chain) was recovered during a study of T cells in Graves' hyperthyroidism and ophthalmopathy. Study-wide points: Ophthalmopathy was identified by the model a median around 5.9 months ahead of onset.

Amplification of TCR beta CDR3 regions was performed using RNA transcripts as template. When the TCR CDR3 underwent first-round RT-PCR, the HTBI primer set was used. TCRdb re-called the multiplex PCR reads through MiXCR, storing one row per CDR3 protein. The sample lists roughly 380,000 distinct CDR3 sequences; approximately 15% were seen once. Diagnosis of hyperthyroidism was new in patients aged 18 to 65, and its duration was under 2 months. Researchers barred patients who had uncontrolled infection, other autoimmune disease, pregnancy or lactation. From 9 to 10 ml of fresh peripheral blood, PBMCs were isolated. There are a few counts of this clonotype. Antigen specificity is unknown. A much more abundant neighbour one base away suggests this may be a read error. Germline V CDR1 and CDR2: MDHEN, SYDVKM. This CDR3 has 14 residues.

This receptor was identified in a woman aged 60-75 years with Graves' hyperthyroidism. The chain employs TRBV28 and TRBJ1-2, with 8 bases lining up with TRBD1. The sequencing sample was made of blood. The CDR3 DNA reads as TGTGCCAGCAAGGACCCAGGGGGCTTGGGTGGCTGCACCTTC. It codes for CASKDPGGLGGCTF.